The next 26 T cell receptor beta chains were all read from a single sample in a study of Ad26.COV2.S vaccination and SARS-CoV-2 variants. Libraries were prepared by immunoSEQ multiplex PCR; TCRdb keeps only in-frame clonotypes and omits some of them. This table has more than 400,000 clones, around 92% appearing once. Stated treatment: roughly 19 received Ad26.COV2.S at low or high dose, single or two shots; several received placebo; per-sample allocation not given. The samples date from day 63 after the first vaccine or placebo injection. Specimen: peripheral blood, collected in a trial of Ad26.COV2.S vaccine versus placebo. Every receptor here comes from a person between 18 and 60 years old who received the Ad26.COV2.S COVID-19 vaccine or a placebo.

V and J are TRBV27 and TRBJ2-7; either TRBD1 or TRBD2 may fit D (5 bases each). Germline V gene lookup returns CDR1 MNHEY and CDR2 SMNVEV (reference sequence). The CDR3 consists of 17 residues. Trimming took 6 bases from V and 5 from J, leaving 26 bases between them. The CDR3 is CASRPRGRDLLLNEQYF. CDR3 nucleotides: TGTGCCAGCAGGCCCCGGGGCAGGGACCTTCTCCTTAACGAGCAGTACTTC.

The chain couples TRBV5-5 to TRBJ1-2; a possible D gene is TRBD1 (5 bases). V dropped 2 bases and J dropped 1 base, with 12 bases sitting between them. The CDR3 is made up of 15 amino acids. The germline CDR1 and CDR2 sequences are SGHKS and YYEKEE (reference sequence). The CDR3 loop reads CASSFRGSVNYGYTF. CDR3 coding DNA: TGTGCCAGCAGCTTCCGGGGCAGTGTTAACTATGGCTACACCTTC.

V gene TRBV28 combines with J gene TRBJ1-6; D is perhaps TRBD1 (5 bases). In germline, CDR1 is MDHEN, CDR2 SYDVKM. Trimming left V 1 base short and J 9 bases short, with 16 bases between. The CDR3 covers 16 residues. The CDR3 DNA follows: TGTGCCAGCAGTTTATCGCCAGGGTCAGCTGGTTCACCCCTCCACTTT. Its protein product is CASSLSPGSAGSPLHF.

This sequence joins TRBV24-1 and TRBJ2-1; TRBD1 matches at 9 bases. There are 15 residues in the CDR3. Germline V gene lookup returns CDR1 KGHDR and CDR2 SFDVKD. Losses at the gene ends were 3 bases for V and 8 bases for J; bases not matched to a gene: 7. CDR3 nucleotide sequence: TGTGCCACCAGTGATCCCGGACAGGGGTGGGATGAGCAGTTCTTC. This sequence encodes CATSDPGQGWDEQFF.

This clone was counted between two and nine times. The chain has TRBV10-3 and TRBJ2-7; 9 nucleotides agree with TRBD1. Germline V gene data show CDR1 as ENHRY and CDR2 as SYGVKD. The trim removed 2 bases at V and 3 bases at J, leaving 5 bases unmatched. The CDR3 sequence is 15 residues long. The CDR3 bases are TGTGCCATCAGTGAGGAAGACAGGGGGTTCTACGAGCAGTACTTC. This gives the protein CAISEEDRGFYEQYF.

The rearrangement links TRBV27 to TRBJ1-3, with 9 bases aligning to TRBD1. This CDR3 comprises 18 residues. The V gene end was trimmed by 4 bases and the J gene end by 2 bases; junction bases not matched to a gene: 12. The germline gives CDR1 MNHEY, CDR2 SMNVEV (reference sequence). The CDR3 sequence is CASSSLPPRTGAGNTIYF. The CDR3 DNA reads TGTGCCAGCAGTTCCCTTCCACCCCGGACAGGGGCTGGAAACACCATATATTTT.

This clone occurred once. This chain uses TRBV12-3 or TRBV12-4 with TRBJ1-2; D is uncertain. The CDR3 is made up of 12 amino acids. The V gene lost 8 bases and the J gene lost 4 bases, with 11 bases spanning the gap. CDR3 nucleotide sequence: TGTGCCAGCTCGCCCCTGGGCTATGGCTACACCTTC. Its translation is CASSPLGYGYTF.

The CDR3 is CASRVGTGNSNQPQHF. CDR3 nucleotide sequence: TGTGCCAGCAGAGTCGGGACAGGGAATAGCAATCAGCCCCAGCATTTT. The J gene is TRBJ1-5, the V gene TRBV6-6; 9 positions match TRBD1. In germline, CDR1 is MNHNY, CDR2 SVGAGI (reference sequence). The CDR3 length is 16 residues. The V segment lost 6 bases and the J segment 0 bases; nucleotides outside the gene matches: 6.

The CDR3 sequence is CAISLGEVHPYEQYF. The CDR3 DNA sequence: TGTGCCATCAGTTTGGGGGAAGTGCACCCATACGAGCAGTACTTC. V is TRBV10-3 and J is TRBJ2-7, with D perhaps given as TRBD1 or TRBD2 (5 bases each). V gave up 5 bases and J gave up 4 bases, with 18 bases separating them. The CDR3 spans 15 residues. CDR1 and CDR2 (germline): ENHRY, SYGVKD.

This rearrangement joins TRBV11-2 to TRBJ2-3, with D possibly TRBD2 on 5 matching bases. The V gene's germline CDR1 is SGHAT and CDR2 FQNNGV. CDR3 length: 15 amino acids. The V gene lost 5 bases and the J gene lost 2 bases, with 14 bases spanning the gap. The CDR3 nucleotides are TGTGCCAGCAGCCCCGTCGGCGGGTACACAGATACGCAGTATTTT. Encoded protein: CASSPVGGYTDTQYF.

The chain combines TRBV20-1 with TRBJ2-7; maybe TRBD1 (6 bases). The CDR3 length is 13 residues. Germline CDR1 and CDR2: DFQATT and SNEGSKA (reference sequence). V lost 3 bases to trimming and J lost 2 bases, with 11 bases between them. The chain's CDR3 is CSASRGSPYEQYF. The DNA of the CDR3 is TGCAGTGCTAGTAGGGGGTCTCCCTACGAGCAGTACTTC.

This clone is a singleton in its sample. The rearrangement links TRBV15 to TRBJ1-4; D gene unclear. Germline values: CDR1 LNHNV, CDR2 YYDKDF (reference sequence). The CDR3 runs to 17 residues. Trimming stripped 2 bases from V and 0 bases from J, with 13 bases between. CDR3 bases: TGTGCCACCAGCAGACTCAAAATCCCTACAACTAATGAAAAACTGTTTTTT. Amino acids: CATSRLKIPTTNEKLFF.

The chain joins TRBV6-5 to TRBJ1-1; no firm D call. Trimming pared 0 bases from V and 7 bases from J, leaving 9 bases between. The CDR3 is made up of 13 amino acids. Germline V gene sequence: CDR1 MNHEY, CDR2 SVGAGI. Here the CDR3 DNA reads TGTGCCAGCAGTTACTCGGCTGGGGATGAAGCTTTCTTT. Translated: CASSYSAGDEAFF.

The chain is built from TRBV6-2 or TRBV6-3 and TRBJ1-1; 10 bases agree with TRBD1. CDR1 is MNHEY, CDR2 SVGEGT, per germline. V shed 6 bases and J 9 bases; nucleotides not matched to a gene: 7. CDR3 size: 13 residues. CDR3 coding DNA: TGTGCCAGCAGCCCCCGGGACAGGGGACAAGCTTTCTTT. It specifies CASSPRDRGQAFF.

The chain has TRBV9 and TRBJ1-3; D is perhaps TRBD1 (5 bases). This CDR3 has 13 amino acids. The V end lost 5 bases, the J end lost 8 bases, and 14 bases lay between the germline ends. Germline CDR1 SGDLS, CDR2 YYNGEE. The CDR3 DNA reads as TGTGCCAGCAGTTTAGGAGGGGAGGACACCATATATTTT. Translation gives CASSLGGEDTIYF.

The chain combines TRBV4-3 with TRBJ1-2; 7 bases align to TRBD1. The germline V gene has CDR1 LGHNA and CDR2 YSLEER. The CDR3 extends over 15 amino acids. J lost 2 bases, V lost 3 bases, and 6 bases had no gene match. CDR3 sequence reads: CASSQAGTANYGYTF. CDR3 bases: TGCGCCAGCAGCCAGGCCGGGACAGCGAACTATGGCTACACCTTC.

This chain joins TRBV5-6 and TRBJ2-1, with 7 bases that match TRBD1. The V gene end was trimmed by 6 bases and the J gene end by 13 bases; junction bases not matched to a gene: 16. The V gene's germline CDR1 is SGHDT and CDR2 YYEEEE. The CDR3 is 14 amino acids. As DNA, the CDR3 is TGTGCCAGCAACCTTGGGAGCTCAACAGGGGCTCAGTTCTTC. Protein sequence: CASNLGSSTGAQFF.

The chain combines TRBV5-1 with TRBJ1-3; D call uncertain. The germline V and J ends were trimmed by 0 bases and 0 bases, with 7 bases remaining between them. CDR1 and CDR2 (germline): SGHRS, YFSETQ. The CDR3 covers 15 residues. CDR3 sequence (DNA): TGCGCCAGCAGCTTGGAGATATTCTCTGGAAACACCATATATTTT. It encodes CASSLEIFSGNTIYF.

This clone is a singleton in its sample. The chain uses TRBV29-1 and TRBJ1-3; no clear D. Germline V gives CDR1 SQVTM, CDR2 ANQGSEA. The CDR3 extends over 14 amino acids. The germline V and J ends were trimmed by 1 base and 5 bases, with 12 bases remaining between them. For the CDR3, the DNA is TGCAGCGTTGAAGGAGAGGGCGGAAGAAACACCATATATTTT. As protein: CSVEGEGGRNTIYF.

V is TRBV4-3 and J is TRBJ1-1, with TRBD1 identical over 8 bases. J gave up 2 bases and V 2 bases, and 19 bases lay outside the gene matches. The CDR3 totals 20 residues. Germline CDR1 LGHNA, CDR2 YSLEER. CDR3: CASSQIPTGEWRNLNTEAFF. The CDR3 DNA sequence: TGCGCCAGCAGCCAAATCCCGACAGGGGAATGGAGGAACTTAAACACTGAAGCTTTCTTT.

This clone has only one observation. J is TRBJ2-1 and V is TRBV7-9; TRBD1 aligns across 8 bases. With V trimmed by 4 bases and J by 4 bases, 9 bases remained unmatched. The CDR3 sequence is 16 residues long. Per the germline V gene, CDR1 is SEHNR and CDR2 is FQNEAQ (reference sequence). CDR3 residues: CASSSLDRGSYNEQFF. DNA of the CDR3: TGTGCCAGCAGCTCACTAGACAGGGGCTCTTACAATGAGCAGTTCTTC.

The rearrangement links TRBV4-2 to TRBJ1-6, with 7 bases fitting TRBD1. The ends lost 1 base at V and 5 bases at J; junction bases unmatched: 11. In germline, CDR1 is LGHNA, CDR2 YNFKEQ. The CDR3 loop spans 18 amino acids. As DNA, the CDR3 is TGTGCCAGCAGCCAAGTAGGGGGCCGGACAACAAATAATTCACCCCTCCACTTT. Translation: CASSQVGGRTTNNSPLHF.

The chain couples TRBV18 to TRBJ2-4; D gene ambiguous. CDR3 length: 15 amino acids. Per the germline V gene, CDR1 is KGHSH and CDR2 is LQKENI. With 3 bases removed from V and 3 bases from J, the gap between germline ends came to 12 bases. Here the CDR3 DNA reads TGTGCCAGCTCACCGCCTGGGATTAACAAAAACATTCAGTACTTC. Translation: CASSPPGINKNIQYF.

The chain's CDR3 is CASSFRNTRDRINEKLFF. The CDR3 DNA is TGTGCCAGCAGCTTCCGGAACACAAGGGACAGGATAAATGAAAAACTGTTTTTT. The chain recombines TRBV11-2 with TRBJ1-4; 8 bases map to TRBD1. Germline lookup yields CDR1 SGHAT and CDR2 FQNNGV. Trimming took 3 bases from V and 5 from J; bases not matched to a gene: 14. This CDR3 is built from 18 residues.

In this sample, this clone turned up once. Other DNA sequences in the same sample also yield this CDR3. The CDR3: CASRPGTGALTGELFF. CDR3 coding DNA: TGTGCCAGCAGACCTGGGACAGGGGCTTTAACCGGGGAGCTGTTTTTT. This rearrangement joins TRBV27 to TRBJ2-2; 10 nucleotides align to TRBD1. The ends lost 6 bases at V and 5 bases at J; junction bases unmatched: 9. The CDR3 is 16 residues long. CDR1 and CDR2 from the germline V gene are MNHEY and SMNVEV (reference sequence).

The CDR3 nucleotides read TGTGCCAGCCACAAGGTCTATGGCTACACCTTC. This encodes CASHKVYGYTF. The chain uses TRBV2 and TRBJ1-2; D gene uncertain. The CDR3 totals 11 residues. The V and J ends lost 8 bases and 4 bases respectively, with 8 bases between them. Germline lookup yields CDR1 SNHLY and CDR2 FYNNEI.